This entry concerns a single T cell receptor (beta chain). This sample was taken from a study of blood T cell repertoires in COVID-19. At the level of the study: Acute and convalescent COVID-19 samples came from the United States, Italy and Spain.

Trimming cost V 0 bases and J 3 bases, with 11 bases left between them. Per the germline V gene, CDR1 is LNHNV and CDR2 is YYDKDF (reference sequence). The CDR3 extends over 16 amino acids. In the original analysis: Cell counts per sample came from amplifying reference gene primers. The protocol was immunoSEQ multiplex PCR, while the TCRdb copy is restricted to in-frame clones and leaves out a portion. The V and J calls and clone size are taken from that table; D and trimming were inferred from the DNA. The sample has about 210,000 clones, 83% seen once. The chain joins TRBV15 to TRBJ1-4; D not certain. The sequence came from a middle-aged woman with active or convalescent COVID-19. The sample was peripheral blood. CDR3 bases: TGTGCCACCAGCAGAGATAGCAGTTTCTCTAATGAAAAACTGTTTTTT. Protein: CATSRDSSFSNEKLFF.